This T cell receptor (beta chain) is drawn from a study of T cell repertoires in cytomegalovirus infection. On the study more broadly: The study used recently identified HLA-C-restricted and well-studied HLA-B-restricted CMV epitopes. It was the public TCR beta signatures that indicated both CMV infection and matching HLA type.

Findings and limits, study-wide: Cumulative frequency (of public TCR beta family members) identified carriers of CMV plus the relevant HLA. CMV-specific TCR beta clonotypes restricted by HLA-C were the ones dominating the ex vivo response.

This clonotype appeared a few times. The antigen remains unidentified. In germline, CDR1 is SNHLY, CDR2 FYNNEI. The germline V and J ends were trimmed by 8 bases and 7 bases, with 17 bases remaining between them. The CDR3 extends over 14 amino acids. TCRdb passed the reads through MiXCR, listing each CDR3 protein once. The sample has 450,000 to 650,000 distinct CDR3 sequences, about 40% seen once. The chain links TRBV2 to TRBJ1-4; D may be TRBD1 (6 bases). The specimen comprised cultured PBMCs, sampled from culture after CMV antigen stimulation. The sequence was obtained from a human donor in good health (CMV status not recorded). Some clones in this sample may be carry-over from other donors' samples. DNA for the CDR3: TGTGCCAGCTCGCAGGACAGCCCCGGTGAAAAACTGTTTTTT. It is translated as CASSQDSPGEKLFF. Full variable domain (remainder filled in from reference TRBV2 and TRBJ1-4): EPEVTQTPSHQVTQMGQEVILRCVPISNHLYFYWYRQILGQKVEFLVSFYNNEISEKSEIFDDQFSVERPDGSNFTLKIRSTKLEDSAMYFCASSQDSPGEKLFFGSGTQLSVL.